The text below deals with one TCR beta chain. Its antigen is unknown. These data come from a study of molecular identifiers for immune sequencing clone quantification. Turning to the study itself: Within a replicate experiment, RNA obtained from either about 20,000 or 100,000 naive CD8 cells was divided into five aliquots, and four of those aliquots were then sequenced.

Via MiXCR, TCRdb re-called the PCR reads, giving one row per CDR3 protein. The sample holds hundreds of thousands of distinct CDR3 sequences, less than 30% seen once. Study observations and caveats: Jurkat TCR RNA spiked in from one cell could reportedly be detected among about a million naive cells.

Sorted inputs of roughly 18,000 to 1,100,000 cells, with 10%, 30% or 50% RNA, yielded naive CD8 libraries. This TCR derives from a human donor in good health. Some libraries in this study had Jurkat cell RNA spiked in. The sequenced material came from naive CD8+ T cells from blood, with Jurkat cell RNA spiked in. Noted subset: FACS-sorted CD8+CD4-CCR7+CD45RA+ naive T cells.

The CDR3 coding sequence is TGTGCCAGCAGCGTAGACGACAATGAGCAGTTCTTC. It yields the protein CASSVDDNEQFF. The rearrangement joins TRBV9 to TRBJ2-1, with D hard to call. The CDR3 has 12 amino acids. CDR1 and CDR2 from the germline V gene are SGDLS and YYNGEE. Trimming cost V 0 bases and J 5 bases, with 3 bases left between them.